This T cell receptor beta chain was profiled in a study of cytomegalovirus exposure and HLA in healthy donors. Trimming left V 5 bases short and J 6 bases short, with 11 bases between. The CDR3 loop spans 13 amino acids. CDR1 is MNHEY, CDR2 SMNVEV, per germline (reference sequence). 60 Vbeta and 13 Jbeta primers were used in PCR. Generated by immunoSEQ multiplex PCR, the TCRdb table keeps only in-frame clones and is missing some. This sample's table reports 110,000 to 150,000 clones. With respect to this clone: Its matching antigen is unknown.

Study results and caveats: The study flagged around 150 TCR beta chains as cytomegalovirus-associated. The majority of TCR sequences were rare, yet some public TCRs appeared in many donors.

The source is a male donor in good health and CMV-seronegative. Sequences were obtained from PBMCs. This chain connects TRBV27 to TRBJ2-1; no clear D gene. The CDR3: CASSPAPSNEQFF. The CDR3 nucleotides are TGTGCCAGCAGTCCCGCTCCTAGCAATGAGCAGTTCTTC.